The following is a T cell receptor beta chain sequence with its context. Participants, about 18 to 90 years old, spanned 25 or so US areas. The trim removed 5 bases at V and 3 bases at J, leaving 26 bases unmatched. There are 22 residues in the CDR3. CDR1 is MNHEY, CDR2 SMNVEV, per germline (reference sequence). These data come from a study of blood T cell repertoires in COVID-19. The protocol was immunoSEQ multiplex PCR, while the TCRdb copy is restricted to in-frame clones and leaves out a portion. In the table there are around 310,000 clones, around nine tenths of which are singletons. V usage is TRBV27 and J usage is TRBJ2-1; TRBD2 agrees at 9 bases. Material: PBMCs or T cells enriched from blood (not recorded which). This clonotype was obtained from a woman in her 40s who had recovered from COVID-19. CDR3 residues: CASSVSGTRGLAIRLDYNEQFF. Written as DNA, the CDR3 is TGTGCCAGCAGTGTAAGTGGTACTAGGGGACTAGCTATCAGGTTGGACTACAATGAGCAGTTCTTC.